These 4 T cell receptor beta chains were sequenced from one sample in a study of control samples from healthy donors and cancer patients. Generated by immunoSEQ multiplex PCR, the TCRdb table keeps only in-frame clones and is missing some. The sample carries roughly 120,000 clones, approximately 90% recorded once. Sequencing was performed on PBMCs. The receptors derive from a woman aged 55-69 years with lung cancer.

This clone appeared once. CDR3 in DNA: TGTGCCAGCAGTCGGACTAGCGGGGCTTACGAGCAGTACTTC. This encodes CASSRTSGAYEQYF. The chain combines TRBV11-3 with TRBJ2-7, with 12 bases matching TRBD2. V lost 6 bases, J lost 4 bases, and 4 bases stayed unmatched. The CDR3 is made up of 14 amino acids. CDR1 and CDR2 (germline): SGHNT, YENEEA.

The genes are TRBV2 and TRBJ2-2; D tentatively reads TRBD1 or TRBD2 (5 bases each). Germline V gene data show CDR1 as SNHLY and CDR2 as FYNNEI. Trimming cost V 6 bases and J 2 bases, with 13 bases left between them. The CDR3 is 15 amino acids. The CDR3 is CASRGELVNTGELFF. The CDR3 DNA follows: TGTGCCAGCAGGGGGGAGTTGGTCAACACCGGGGAGCTGTTTTTT.

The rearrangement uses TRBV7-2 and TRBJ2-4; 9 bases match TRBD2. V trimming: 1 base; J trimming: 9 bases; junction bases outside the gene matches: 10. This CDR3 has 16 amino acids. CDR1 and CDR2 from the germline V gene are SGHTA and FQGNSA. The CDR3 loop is CASSLGPAGGLGIQYF. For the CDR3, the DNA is TGTGCCAGCAGCTTAGGCCCAGCGGGGGGTCTGGGCATTCAGTACTTC. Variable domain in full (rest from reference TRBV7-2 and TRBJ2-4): GAGVSQSPSNKVTEKGKDVELRCDPISGHTALYWYRQSLGQGLEFLIYFQGNSAPDKSGLPSDRFSAERTGGSVSTLTIQRTQQEDSAVYLCASSLGPAGGLGIQYFGAGTRLSVL.

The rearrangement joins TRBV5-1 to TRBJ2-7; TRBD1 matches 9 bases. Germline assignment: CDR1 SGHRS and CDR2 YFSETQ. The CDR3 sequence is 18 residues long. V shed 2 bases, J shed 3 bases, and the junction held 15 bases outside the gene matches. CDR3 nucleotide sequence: TGCGCCAGCAGCTTTTCTAAAGGGACAGGGATGAATAGCTACGAGCAGTACTTC. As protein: CASSFSKGTGMNSYEQYF. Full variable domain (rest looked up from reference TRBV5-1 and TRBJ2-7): KAGVTQTPRYLIKTRGQQVTLSCSPISGHRSVSWYQQTPGQGLQFLFEYFSETQRNKGNFPGRFSGRQFSNSRSEMNVSTLELGDSALYLCASSFSKGTGMNSYEQYFGPGTRLTVT.